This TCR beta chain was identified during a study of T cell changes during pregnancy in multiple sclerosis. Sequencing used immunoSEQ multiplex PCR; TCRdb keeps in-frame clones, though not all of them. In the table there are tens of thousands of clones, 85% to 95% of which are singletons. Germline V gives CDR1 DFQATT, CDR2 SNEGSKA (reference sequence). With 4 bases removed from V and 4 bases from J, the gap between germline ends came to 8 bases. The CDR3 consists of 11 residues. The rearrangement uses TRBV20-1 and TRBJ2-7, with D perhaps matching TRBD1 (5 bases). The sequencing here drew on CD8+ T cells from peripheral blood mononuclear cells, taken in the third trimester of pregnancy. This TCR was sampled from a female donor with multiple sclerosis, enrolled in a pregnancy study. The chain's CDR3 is CSAKQGYEQYF. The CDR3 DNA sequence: TGCAGTGCTAAGCAGGGTTACGAGCAGTACTTC.